These T cell receptor beta chains were read from a single sample in a study of vaccination and CD4 T cells after COVID-19. MiXCR, applied by TCRdb to the PCR reads, yields one record per CDR3 protein. Counted here are about 25,000 distinct CDR3 sequences, roughly 29% occurring once; the ten biggest clones make up approximately 3%. The antigens of these receptors remain unknown. The source was CD4+ T cells from blood, cultured in vitro, collected about 7 months after SARS-CoV-2 vaccination. These receptors came from a human donor who had recovered from COVID-19. Each CDR3 is given with its conserved first and last residue. Fields, in order: clone size, V gene, J gene, D gene, CDR3 protein, CDR3 DNA. A D gene is named only where the DNA matches it firmly. Clone size is given for some rows only: seen once, a few or many times, or a class if the clone is expanded.

.,TRBV29-1,TRBJ1-1,.,CSVDTEAFF,TGCAGCGTCGACACTGAAGCTTTCTTT
few,TRBV20-1,TRBJ1-6,TRBD1,CSASRQGINSPLHF,TGCAGTGCTTCGAGACAGGGAATAAATTCACCCCTCCACTTT
few,TRBV20-1,TRBJ2-7,TRBD2,CSASLGTSGRARAYEQYF,TGCAGTGCTAGCTTAGGGACTAGCGGGAGGGCCCGGGCCTACGAGCAGTACTTC
.,TRBV5-4,TRBJ2-7,.,CASSLQGPFEQYF,TGTGCCAGCAGCTTGCAGGGACCCTTCGAGCAGTACTTC
few,TRBV20-1,TRBJ2-7,.,CSAPRSGPGGEQYF,TGCAGTGCCCCCCGTTCGGGACCCGGGGGAGAGCAGTACTTC
.,TRBV20-1,TRBJ2-1,TRBD2,CSANSPSGNEQFF,TGCAGTGCAAATTCCCCTAGCGGCAATGAGCAGTTCTTC
.,TRBV20-1,TRBJ2-1,TRBD2,CSASPLTSGDYNEQFF,TGCAGTGCTAGCCCCTTGACTAGCGGGGACTACAATGAGCAGTTCTTC
.,TRBV20-1,TRBJ2-1,TRBD2,CSARGGLAGDEQFF,TGCAGTGCTAGAGGGGGTCTAGCGGGAGATGAGCAGTTCTTC
few,TRBV27,TRBJ2-7,.,CASTVGAGRYEQYF,TGTGCCAGCACCGTGGGAGCGGGCCGGTACGAGCAGTACTTC
few,TRBV10-3,TRBJ2-1,TRBD2,CAIHPSGTYNEQFF,TGTGCCATACACCCTAGCGGTACCTACAATGAGCAGTTCTTC
few,TRBV7-3,TRBJ2-3,.,CASSPDYEPSTDTQYF,TGTGCCAGCAGCCCCGACTATGAGCCCTCCACAGATACGCAGTATTTT
few,TRBV6-4,TRBJ2-5,.,CASSETSQETQYF,TGTGCCAGCTCCGAGACTAGCCAAGAGACCCAGTACTTC
few,TRBV28,TRBJ1-5,.,CASSFQRLGGQNQPQHF,TGTGCCAGCAGTTTCCAACGCCTGGGAGGACAGAATCAGCCCCAGCATTTT
.,TRBV6-2/TRBV6-3,TRBJ2-5,.,CASSYSGSGYGETQYF,TGTGCCAGCAGTTACTCGGGATCAGGTTACGGAGAGACCCAGTACTTC
.,TRBV28,TRBJ1-2,.,CASGFGGIPSYTF,TGTGCCAGCGGATTCGGGGGTATCCCCTCCTACACCTTC
.,TRBV15,TRBJ2-1,.,CATSRDGGEQFF,TGTGCCACCAGCAGAGATGGGGGTGAGCAGTTCTTC
few,TRBV6-5,TRBJ2-5,TRBD2,CASSLPGTSGQETQYF,TGTGCCAGCAGTTTACCCGGGACTAGCGGCCAAGAGACCCAGTACTTC
few,TRBV27,TRBJ2-5,.,CASSPQGIPRGTQYF,TGTGCCAGCAGTCCCCAGGGGATCCCTCGGGGGACCCAGTACTTC
.,TRBV6-5,TRBJ1-6,TRBD1,CASSYWYRGFNSPLHF,TGTGCCAGCAGTTACTGGTACAGGGGGTTTAATTCACCCCTCCACTTT
.,TRBV4-3,TRBJ2-3,.,CASSQGQPSGTGDTQYF,TGCGCCAGCAGCCAAGGGCAGCCTAGCGGGACAGGAGATACGCAGTATTTT
.,TRBV5-1,TRBJ2-7,TRBD1,CASSLSGQGFYEQYF,TGCGCCAGCAGCTTGAGTGGACAGGGCTTCTACGAGCAGTACTTC
.,TRBV6-5,TRBJ2-2,.,CASSYTGHTDTGELFF,TGTGCCAGCAGTTACACGGGACACACGGACACCGGGGAGCTGTTTTTT
.,TRBV6-5,TRBJ2-3,.,CASSYSSGHGTDTQYF,TGTGCCAGCAGTTACTCGTCCGGTCATGGCACAGATACGCAGTATTTT
few,TRBV20-1,TRBJ2-3,TRBD2,CSARRLAATTDTQYF,TGCAGTGCTAGACGACTAGCGGCAACCACAGATACGCAGTATTTT
few,TRBV19,TRBJ2-3,TRBD1,CASSSRSGQGSTDTQYF,TGTGCCAGTAGTAGCCGATCGGGACAGGGCTCCACAGATACGCAGTATTTT
.,TRBV7-2,TRBJ2-5,.,CANSKHSSWGLRETQYF,TGTGCCAACAGCAAACATTCTAGCTGGGGGTTAAGAGAGACCCAGTACTTC
few,TRBV19,TRBJ1-5,TRBD1,CASNRDREYSNQPQHF,TGTGCCAGTAACCGGGACAGGGAATATAGCAATCAGCCCCAGCATTTT
.,TRBV24-1,TRBJ2-7,TRBD1,CATSDGQDREQYF,TGTGCCACCAGTGACGGACAGGATAGGGAGCAGTACTTC
few,TRBV20-1,TRBJ1-6,TRBD1,CSASTQGMLINSPLHF,TGCAGTGCTTCGACACAGGGGATGTTGATAAATTCACCCCTCCACTTT
.,TRBV10-3,TRBJ2-7,TRBD1,CAIRGQGKSAYEQYF,TGTGCCATCAGAGGACAGGGGAAGAGCGCTTACGAGCAGTACTTC
few,TRBV24-1,TRBJ2-5,TRBD1,CATSGLGQGGRETQYF,TGTGCCACCAGTGGGCTAGGACAGGGGGGCCGAGAGACCCAGTACTTC
.,TRBV7-2,TRBJ2-1,TRBD2,CASSLATSGIRGNEQFF,TGTGCCAGCAGCTTAGCGACTAGCGGGATTCGAGGAAATGAGCAGTTCTTC